What follows are 2 T cell receptor beta chains derived from one specimen sequenced in a study of OX40 agonist ivuxolimab in advanced cancers. Data came from immunoSEQ multiplex PCR; TCRdb stores just in-frame clones and leaves some out. The repertoire holds tens of thousands of clones, with approximately 88% as singletons. The material sequenced was CD4+ or CD8+ T cells sorted from blood, taken in a trial of the OX40 agonist ivuxolimab. The receptors were sampled from an adult with an advanced solid tumor such as melanoma, head and neck, liver or kidney cancer.

The CDR3 DNA is TGTGCCAGCAGCTTAGGAGCGGGAGCTTACGAGCAGTACTTC. The encoded protein is CASSLGAGAYEQYF. This chain joins TRBV7-2 and TRBJ2-7, with 8 nucleotides matching TRBD2. The germline CDR1 and CDR2 sequences are SGHTA and FQGNSA. CDR3 length equals 14 residues. The ends lost 1 base at V and 4 bases at J; junction bases unmatched: 3.

V usage is TRBV2 and J usage is TRBJ2-7; no clear D gene. The CDR3 runs 15 residues. Germline CDR1 and CDR2: SNHLY and FYNNEI. V lost 8 bases and J 0 bases, leaving 17 bases between the germline ends. The CDR3 spells CASLQAARSSYEQYF. CDR3 nucleotides: TGTGCCAGCCTCCAAGCAGCGCGGAGCTCCTACGAGCAGTACTTC.